A single sample is the source of the 25 T cell receptor beta chains below, sequenced in a study of blood T cell repertoires in COVID-19. The repertoire was sequenced with immunoSEQ multiplex PCR; TCRdb's copy has only in-frame clones and lacks some. This sample carries about 480,000 clones, roughly nine tenths of them seen once, and the ten largest clones take roughly 0.92%. Sequences were obtained from peripheral blood. Receptor source: a man in his late teens or twenties with COVID-19, enrolled during active disease.

The CDR3 region is CASSLRTGANTGELFF. The CDR3 DNA is TGTGCCAGCAGCCTCAGGACAGGGGCAAACACCGGGGAGCTGTTTTTT. This chain uses TRBV4-2 with TRBJ2-2; 9 bases are shared with TRBD1. The CDR3 is 16 amino acids. CDR1 and CDR2 from the germline V gene are LGHNA and YNFKEQ. V lost 4 bases, J lost 2 bases, and 5 bases stayed unmatched.

The V gene is TRBV7-9, the J gene TRBJ1-6, with unresolved D. The CDR3 extends over 12 amino acids. The germline V gene has CDR1 SEHNR and CDR2 FQNEAQ (reference sequence). Trimming pared 5 bases from V and 13 bases from J, leaving 12 bases between. The DNA of the CDR3 is TGTGCCAGCAGCCTGCCGGCTAGGCCCCTCCACTTT. It yields the protein CASSLPARPLHF.

The chain joins TRBV7-2 to TRBJ2-7; D possibly corresponds to TRBD1 (7 bases). Per germline, CDR1 SGHTA and CDR2 FQGNSA. The CDR3 loop spans 15 amino acids. V shed 4 bases and J shed 5 bases, with 18 bases lying between them. The CDR3 DNA reads TGTGCCAGCAGCTGGGGGGACAGACGGGCCAACGAGCAGTACTTC. Translated: CASSWGDRRANEQYF.

The chain links TRBV7-3 to TRBJ2-1, with 7 bases lining up with TRBD1. Germline loops: CDR1 SGHTA, CDR2 FQGTGA. Losses at the gene ends were 5 bases for V and 5 bases for J; bases not matched to a gene: 6. This CDR3 comprises 14 residues. In DNA, the CDR3 is TGTGCCAGCAGCCCAGGGGGTGGGAACAATGAGCAGTTCTTC. Translation gives CASSPGGGNNEQFF.

This clone came up once. The chain links TRBV5-6 to TRBJ1-4, with 9 bases fitting TRBD1. The CDR3 runs 14 residues. J lost 5 bases, V lost 6 bases, and 5 bases had no gene match. Germline V gene data show CDR1 as SGHDT and CDR2 as YYEEEE. The CDR3 loop is CASTTGGSNEKLFF. The CDR3 DNA reads TGTGCCAGCACTACAGGGGGCTCGAATGAAAAACTGTTTTTT.

The CDR3 sequence is CASSTEGYWTESTDTQYF. The CDR3 DNA reads TGCGCCAGCAGCACCGAAGGGTACTGGACAGAATCCACAGATACGCAGTATTTT. The V call is TRBV5-1, the J call TRBJ2-3; D possibly corresponds to TRBD1 (6 bases). V lost 4 bases and J 2 bases, leaving 23 bases between the germline ends. In germline, CDR1 is SGHRS, CDR2 YFSETQ. CDR3 length equals 18 residues. Looking up the rest from reference TRBV5-1 and TRBJ2-3 gives the full variable domain: KAGVTQTPRYLIKTRGQQVTLSCSPISGHRSVSWYQQTPGQGLQFLFEYFSETQRNKGNFPGRFSGRQFSNSRSEMNVSTLELGDSALYLCASSTEGYWTESTDTQYFGPGTRLTVL.

This chain joins TRBV11-2 and TRBJ1-6, with 9 bases lining up with TRBD1. This CDR3 spans 14 amino acids. V lost 3 bases, J lost 7 bases, and 1 base stayed unmatched. Germline CDR1 and CDR2: SGHAT and FQNNGV. Written as DNA, the CDR3 is TGTGCCAGCAGCTTCACAGGGGGCAATTCACCCCTCCACTTT. The encoded protein is CASSFTGGNSPLHF.

The genes are TRBV19 and TRBJ1-1, with TRBD1 matching 10 bases. Germline assignment: CDR1 LNHDA and CDR2 SQIVND (reference sequence). Trimming cost V 5 bases and J 3 bases; bases outside gene matches: 6. The CDR3 is 15 amino acids. The CDR3 spells CASSAPGQGYTEAFF. As DNA, the CDR3 is TGTGCCAGTAGTGCCCCGGGACAGGGGTACACTGAAGCTTTCTTT.

V and J are TRBV2 and TRBJ2-5; D may be TRBD1 (6 bases). Deletions cut 2 bases from V and 2 bases from J, with 12 bases between. This CDR3 has 15 amino acids. Germline CDR1 is SNHLY and CDR2 is FYNNEI. CDR3 nucleotides: TGTGCCAGCAGTGAACAGGGGATCAGACAAGAGACCCAGTACTTC. It specifies CASSEQGIRQETQYF.

The chain links TRBV30 to TRBJ1-6; D gene ambiguous. The V end was cut by 0 bases, the J end by 4 bases, with 7 bases between. CDR3 length: 14 amino acids. The germline CDR1 and CDR2 sequences are GTSNPN and SVGIG (reference sequence). The CDR3 reads CAWSVKRYNSPLHF. CDR3 nucleotide sequence: TGTGCCTGGAGTGTAAAGCGGTATAATTCACCCCTCCACTTT.

The CDR3 DNA reads as TGTGCCAGCAGCCCTTTTGCGGGACCGACAGATACGCAGTATTTT. This sequence encodes CASSPFAGPTDTQYF. The rearrangement joins TRBV7-9 to TRBJ2-3; TRBD2 is a possible D gene (6 bases). Germline-derived CDR1 and CDR2 are SEHNR and FQNEAQ (reference sequence). The length of the CDR3 is 15 residues. The V and J ends lost 5 bases and 3 bases respectively, with 15 bases between them.

The V and J genes are TRBV6-5 and TRBJ1-2; 8 nucleotides line up with TRBD1. CDR3 length: 15 residues. V gave up 2 bases and J gave up 4 bases; unmatched junction bases: 6. The germline CDR1 and CDR2 sequences are MNHEY and SVGAGI. The CDR3: CASSYAGQGTYGYTF. The CDR3 nucleotides are TGTGCCAGCAGTTACGCCGGACAGGGTACCTATGGCTACACCTTC.

The chain combines TRBV6-6 with TRBJ2-1; D unclear. CDR3 length: 12 amino acids. Germline V gives CDR1 MNHNY, CDR2 SVGAGI (reference sequence). Trimming stripped 5 bases from V and 14 bases from J, with 16 bases between. CDR3 nucleotides: TGTGCCAGCAGTCCGCAGACTCCACGCAAGTTCTTC. Its translation is CASSPQTPRKFF.

The chain has TRBV19 and TRBJ2-7; 8 nucleotides line up with TRBD2. Germline assignment: CDR1 LNHDA and CDR2 SQIVND (reference sequence). The CDR3 sequence is 15 residues long. After removal of 2 bases from V and 0 bases from J, the junction contained 3 bases not matched to a gene. The CDR3 protein is CASSIRLAGSYEQYF. CDR3 coding DNA: TGTGCCAGTAGTATAAGGCTAGCGGGCTCCTACGAGCAGTACTTC.

The V gene is TRBV24-1, the J gene TRBJ2-7, with TRBD1 matching 9 bases. V gave up 7 bases and J gave up 2 bases; unmatched junction bases: 8. The CDR3 runs 15 residues. The V gene's germline CDR1 is KGHDR and CDR2 SFDVKD. CDR3 in amino acids: CATSDPGQGTYEQYF. DNA of the CDR3: TGTGCCACCAGCGATCCGGGACAGGGTACCTACGAGCAGTACTTC.

The chain employs TRBV5-4 and TRBJ2-1, with a possible D match to TRBD2 (6 bases). The CDR3 runs 13 residues. V shed 4 bases and J shed 9 bases, with 14 bases lying between them. Germline V CDR1 and CDR2: SGHNT, YYREEE (reference sequence). The CDR3 protein is CASSPRLVAEQFF. As DNA, the CDR3 is TGTGCCAGCAGCCCTAGACTAGTCGCTGAGCAGTTCTTC.

The V gene is TRBV24-1, the J gene TRBJ2-7; 9 bases fit TRBD1. Per germline, CDR1 KGHDR and CDR2 SFDVKD. V was clipped by 11 bases and J by 0 bases; unmatched bases: 7. The CDR3 loop spans 14 amino acids. Here the CDR3 DNA reads TGTGCCATTTCGACAGGGGGGAGCTCCTACGAGCAGTACTTC. It encodes CAISTGGSSYEQYF.

This sequence joins TRBV27 and TRBJ1-2; D gene ambiguous. V lost 0 bases and J 8 bases, leaving 10 bases between the germline ends. This CDR3 has 13 residues. CDR1 and CDR2 from the germline V gene are MNHEY and SMNVEV (reference sequence). This CDR3 is CASSLSPGGGYTF. Here the CDR3 DNA reads TGTGCCAGCAGTTTATCTCCTGGCGGGGGCTACACCTTC.

V is TRBV23-1 and J is TRBJ1-3; D remains ambiguous. TRBV23-1 is classed as an ORF, of uncertain function. V dropped 0 bases and J dropped 4 bases, with 7 bases sitting between them. The CDR3 has 14 amino acids. The CDR3 spells CASSQSRRGNTIYF. The CDR3, as DNA: TGCGCCAGCAGTCAATCCCGGCGGGGAAACACCATATATTTT.

The genes are TRBV19 and TRBJ2-5, with D possibly being TRBD2 (7 bases). This CDR3 spans 16 amino acids. Germline V gene data show CDR1 as LNHDA and CDR2 as SQIVND (reference sequence). Trimming cost V 5 bases and J 1 base, with 17 bases left between them. CDR3 residues: CASSERGGTFQETQYF. Here the CDR3 DNA reads TGTGCCAGTAGTGAGAGGGGGGGGACCTTCCAAGAGACCCAGTACTTC. Supplemented by reference TRBV19 and TRBJ2-5, the full variable domain reads DGGITQSPKYLFRKEGQNVTLSCEQNLNHDAMYWYRQDPGQGLRLIYYSQIVNDFQKGDIAEGYSVSREKKESFPLTVTSAQKNPTAFYLCASSERGGTFQETQYFGPGTRLLVL.

The rearrangement joins TRBV6-1 to TRBJ2-3, with TRBD1 matching 8 bases. The CDR3 covers 15 residues. CDR1 and CDR2 from the germline V gene are MNHNS and SASEGT. V shed 3 bases, J shed 6 bases, and the junction held 8 bases outside the gene matches. CDR3 bases: TGTGCCAGCAGTGACGGACAGGGTTTGATGGATACGCAGTATTTT. This sequence encodes CASSDGQGLMDTQYF.

The V gene is TRBV19, the J gene TRBJ2-7, with D perhaps TRBD1 (6 bases). This CDR3 is 15 amino acids long. Deletions cut 3 bases from V and 3 bases from J, with 15 bases between. Germline values: CDR1 LNHDA, CDR2 SQIVND (reference sequence). For the CDR3, the DNA is TGTGCCAGTAGTATCCAGCCTAACAGGGACTACGAGCAGTACTTC. The encoded protein is CASSIQPNRDYEQYF.

V gene TRBV6-5 combines with J gene TRBJ2-7; unclear D gene. The V gene lost 6 bases and the J gene lost 2 bases, with 17 bases spanning the gap. Germline loops: CDR1 MNHEY, CDR2 SVGAGI. CDR3 length: 15 amino acids. The CDR3 spells CASRPDGALPYEQYF. The CDR3 nucleotides read TGTGCCAGCAGACCTGACGGAGCCTTACCCTACGAGCAGTACTTC.

The chain combines TRBV11-2 with TRBJ2-2, with 12 bases aligning to TRBD2. The CDR3 runs 16 residues. V shed 5 bases and J 1 base; nucleotides not matched to a gene: 2. CDR1 is SGHAT and CDR2 is FQNNGV in the germline V gene. The CDR3 is CASSLLAGGNTGELFF. The CDR3 bases are TGTGCCAGCAGCCTACTAGCGGGGGGGAACACCGGGGAGCTGTTTTTT.

The table lists this clone with a few counts. V and J are TRBV28 and TRBJ1-6; D is perhaps TRBD1 (5 bases). The V end lost 8 bases, the J end lost 0 bases, and 17 bases lay between the germline ends. Germline-derived CDR1 and CDR2 are MDHEN and SYDVKM. CDR3 length equals 17 residues. CDR3 sequence (DNA): TGTGCCAGCGGGGCGGACGTAAGAAGCTCCTATAATTCACCCCTCCACTTT. This gives the protein CASGADVRSSYNSPLHF. The whole variable domain, remainder taken from reference TRBV28 and TRBJ1-6, is DVKVTQSSRYLVKRTGEKVFLECVQDMDHENMFWYRQDPGLGLRLIYFSYDVKMKEKGDIPEGYSVSREKKERFSLILESASTNQTSMYLCASGADVRSSYNSPLHFGNGTRLTVT.